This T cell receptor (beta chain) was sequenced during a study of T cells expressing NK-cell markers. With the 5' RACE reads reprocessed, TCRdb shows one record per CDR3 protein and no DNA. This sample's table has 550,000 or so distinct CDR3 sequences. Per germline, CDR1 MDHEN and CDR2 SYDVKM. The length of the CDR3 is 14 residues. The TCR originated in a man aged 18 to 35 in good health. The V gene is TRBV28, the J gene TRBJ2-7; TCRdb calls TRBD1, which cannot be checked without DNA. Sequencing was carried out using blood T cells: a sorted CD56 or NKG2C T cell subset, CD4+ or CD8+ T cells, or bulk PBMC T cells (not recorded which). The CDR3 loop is CASSPPGAAYEQYF.